These 15 T cell receptor beta chains share one sample of origin, sequenced in a study of prognosis after radiotherapy for stage I lung cancer. The TCR beta CDR3 region was amplified from genomic DNA, with two rounds of multiplex PCR being used for the amplification. First-round PCR, the initial amplification, used primers specific to each TRBV and TRBJ gene. In TCRdb, the multiplex PCR reads were re-called with MiXCR into one record per CDR3 protein. The data contain under 50,000 distinct CDR3 sequences, roughly 24% of them singletons. The starting material was PBMCs, obtained before or after stereotactic body radiation therapy (not recorded which). All receptors come from a donor aged 50 or older with non-small cell lung cancer.

Of note for this clonotype: The junction does not match germline at one end; this may be a read error. The V and J genes are TRBV5-1 and TRBJ1-5; no reliable D call. CDR3 length equals 14 residues. Germline CDR1 reads SGHRS; CDR2 reads YFSETQ. CDR3 protein: CASSLKVNNKPQHF. In DNA form, the CDR3 reads TGCGCCAGCAGCTTGAAAGTGAACAATAAGCCCCAGCATTTT.

This clonotype was picked up many times. The rearrangement uses TRBV27 and TRBJ2-7; TRBD2 might be the D (5 bases). V was shortened by 5 bases and J by 0 bases, with 14 bases between the two germline ends. The CDR3 contains 15 residues. From germline, CDR1 is MNHEY and CDR2 SMNVEV (reference sequence). In DNA form, the CDR3 reads TGTGCCAGCAGTGCCCTAGCTGGGGTCTCCTACGAGCAGTACTTC. It translates to CASSALAGVSYEQYF.

This clonotype was detected ten times or more. The chain combines TRBV5-1 with TRBJ2-5; TRBD2 aligns across 9 bases. This CDR3 is 16 amino acids long. Germline CDR1 and CDR2: SGHRS and YFSETQ. The V and J ends lost 7 bases and 0 bases, in that order; junction bases with no gene match: 10. The CDR3 DNA follows: TGCGCCAGCGCGCGGTTCGCTAGCGGGAACCAAGAGACCCAGTACTTC. It specifies CASARFASGNQETQYF.

With regard to this clonotype: This may come from a read error, since a much larger clone is one base off. The CDR3: CSAQRASWTGHEQFF. CDR3 nucleotides: TGCAGCGCCCAAAGGGCTAGCTGGACGGGCCATGAGCAGTTCTTC. The genes are TRBV29-1 and TRBJ2-1, with a tentative D call TRBD2 (5 bases). V shed 7 bases and J shed 8 bases, with 24 bases lying between them. The CDR3 is 15 residues long. Germline values: CDR1 SQVTM, CDR2 ANQGSEA.

V gene TRBV2 combines with J gene TRBJ2-3; D not resolved. V lost 6 bases and J 0 bases, leaving 10 bases between the germline ends. Germline assignment: CDR1 SNHLY and CDR2 FYNNEI. The CDR3 consists of 14 residues. The CDR3 reads CASRSLPSTDTQYF. The DNA of the CDR3 is TGTGCCAGCAGGTCGTTGCCAAGCACAGATACGCAGTATTTT.

This clonotype was counted a single time. The J gene is TRBJ1-1, the V gene TRBV5-1, with 7 bases identical to TRBD1. The germline gives CDR1 SGHRS, CDR2 YFSETQ. After removal of 0 bases from V and 11 bases from J, the junction contained 10 bases not matched to a gene. CDR3 length equals 14 residues. CDR3 DNA sequence: TGCGCCAGCAGCTTGGGACAGGGTTCGGTTCAGGCTTTCTTT. It translates to CASSLGQGSVQAFF.

About this clonotype itself: Given a much more abundant clone one base away, this may be a read error. V gene TRBV3-1 combines with J gene TRBJ2-5; unclear D gene. With 6 bases removed from V and 5 bases from J, the gap between germline ends came to 19 bases. The length of the CDR3 is 15 residues. Germline CDR1 is LGHDT and CDR2 is YNNKEL (reference sequence). The CDR3 region is CASRPIPTSGETQYF. The CDR3 nucleotides are TGTGCCAGCAGACCGATACCTACCTCTGGGGAGACCCAGTACTTC.

This clonotype showed up just a few times. J is TRBJ2-7 and V is TRBV29-1; possible D gene TRBD1, 6 bases. Germline CDR1 and CDR2: SQVTM and ANQGSEA. The V gene lost 7 bases and the J gene lost 6 bases, with 19 bases spanning the gap. This CDR3 comprises 13 residues. The CDR3 coding sequence is TGCAGCGCCTTGGACAGAAGTATGGCCGAGCAGTACTTC. This codes for CSALDRSMAEQYF.

In this sample, this clonotype turned up many times. The CDR3 bases are TGTGCCAGTAGTAGCGGAAAGGGATTGAATACGCAGTATTTT. Translation: CASSSGKGLNTQYF. This rearrangement joins TRBV19 to TRBJ2-3; D gene uncertain. Trimming took 4 bases from V and 7 from J, leaving 15 bases between them. Germline V lookup: CDR1 LNHDA, CDR2 SQIVND (reference sequence). The CDR3 spans 14 residues.

This clonotype was picked up many times. This chain joins TRBV6-2 or TRBV6-3 and TRBJ1-2, with D perhaps matching TRBD1 (6 bases). V gave up 6 bases and J gave up 1 base, with 18 bases separating them. Germline CDR1 and CDR2: MNHEY and SVGEGT. The CDR3 has 16 residues. The CDR3 DNA follows: TGTGCCAGCAGCCTTGCTACCAGGGACAATAACTATGGCTACACCTTC. This codes for CASSLATRDNNYGYTF.

The table lists this clonotype with many counts. The chain couples TRBV6-5 to TRBJ1-3; no definite D call. The germline V gene encodes CDR1 MNHEY and CDR2 SVGAGI. V lost 0 bases and J lost 0, with 9 bases in between. This CDR3 has 16 amino acids. The CDR3 bases are TGTGCCAGCAGTTACTCGCAACAGACCTCTGGAAACACCATATATTTT. It encodes CASSYSQQTSGNTIYF.

This clonotype was picked up one time. V and J are TRBV6-1 and TRBJ1-2; D call uncertain. Germline V lookup: CDR1 MNHNS, CDR2 SASEGT. V gave up 2 bases and J gave up 4 bases, with 17 bases separating them. The CDR3 has 16 amino acids. The CDR3, as DNA: TGTGCCAGCAGTGAAAGGCCAGTGATCCCTCCCTATGGCTACACCTTC. Protein: CASSERPVIPPYGYTF.

This clonotype showed up many times. CDR3 in DNA: TGTGCCAGTAGTATATCTTGGACAGGCGGCTCAAATGAGCAGTTCTTC. Amino acids: CASSISWTGGSNEQFF. J is TRBJ2-1 and V is TRBV19; 7 bases are shared with TRBD1. This CDR3 region has 16 residues. Germline V CDR1 and CDR2: LNHDA, SQIVND (reference sequence). Trimming cost V 2 bases and J 7 bases; bases outside gene matches: 11.

The sample holds many counts of this clonotype. This chain uses TRBV19 with TRBJ2-2; a weak D match, TRBD1 (6 bases). Trimming left V 5 bases short and J 6 bases short, with 13 bases between. CDR3 size: 14 residues. Germline values: CDR1 LNHDA, CDR2 SQIVND (reference sequence). CDR3 in DNA: TGTGCCAGTAGTGGTACAGGGTCCCCCGGGGAGCTGTTTTTT. Encoded protein: CASSGTGSPGELFF.

On this clonotype: The junction and the germline gene differ at one end; a read error may be behind it. The chain uses TRBV28 and TRBJ1-2; D gene ambiguous. This CDR3 has 12 amino acids. Per the germline V gene, CDR1 is MDHEN and CDR2 is SYDVKM. CDR3 DNA sequence: TGTGCCAGTAGTTTAGCGACCTATGGCTACACCTTC. This translates into CASSLATYGYTF.